These 8 T cell receptor beta chains share one sample of origin, sequenced in a study of blood T cell repertoires in COVID-19. Produced via immunoSEQ multiplex PCR; TCRdb's table is partial and in-frame only. Among over 150,000 clones, 85% to 90% were seen once, and the ten largest hold over 2%. Sequences were obtained from peripheral blood. The source is a man aged 45-65 years who had recovered from COVID-19.

The chain employs TRBV5-1 and TRBJ2-7, with 13 bases that match TRBD2. Trimming took 0 bases from V and 0 from J; bases not matched to a gene: 9. The CDR3 runs 19 residues. The germline V gene encodes CDR1 SGHRS and CDR2 YFSETQ. The CDR3 region has the DNA TGCGCCAGCAGCTTGGGACTAGCGGGGGGCTCAAACTTCTCCTACGAGCAGTACTTC. Its protein is CASSLGLAGGSNFSYEQYF.

The V and J genes are TRBV6-6 and TRBJ2-5; 9 nucleotides line up with TRBD1. Germline V gene data show CDR1 as MNHNY and CDR2 as SVGAGI (reference sequence). V lost 6 bases, J lost 2 bases, and 10 bases stayed unmatched. This CDR3 comprises 16 residues. CDR3 coding DNA: TGTGCCAGCAGCTCCGGGACAGGGTCCCTACAAGAGACCCAGTACTTC. Translation: CASSSGTGSLQETQYF.

The chain links TRBV9 to TRBJ2-7; D gene ambiguous. CDR1 and CDR2 from the germline V gene are SGDLS and YYNGEE. V was shortened by 0 bases and J by 6 bases, with 16 bases between the two germline ends. This CDR3 has 15 amino acids. The CDR3 here is CASSVGDTSKAEQYF. The CDR3 DNA sequence: TGTGCCAGCAGCGTAGGAGACACCTCGAAGGCCGAGCAGTACTTC.

This sequence joins TRBV19 and TRBJ2-7; D gene uncertain. This CDR3 spans 15 amino acids. V was shortened by 3 bases and J by 0 bases, with 12 bases between the two germline ends. From germline, CDR1 is LNHDA and CDR2 SQIVND (reference sequence). The CDR3 sequence: CASSIPPAGSYEQYF. Written as DNA, the CDR3 is TGTGCCAGTAGTATTCCTCCTGCAGGCTCCTACGAGCAGTACTTC. Drawing the rest from reference TRBV19 and TRBJ2-7, the complete variable domain is DGGITQSPKYLFRKEGQNVTLSCEQNLNHDAMYWYRQDPGQGLRLIYYSQIVNDFQKGDIAEGYSVSREKKESFPLTVTSAQKNPTAFYLCASSIPPAGSYEQYFGPGTRLTVT.

The CDR3 protein is CASRLGQNTEAFF. Written as DNA, the CDR3 is TGTGCCAGCAGGCTAGGACAGAACACTGAAGCTTTCTTT. This rearrangement joins TRBV7-2 to TRBJ1-1; D possibly corresponds to TRBD1 (5 bases). The CDR3 is made up of 13 amino acids. CDR1 is SGHTA and CDR2 is FQGNSA in the germline V gene. V lost 6 bases and J lost 1, with 9 bases in between.

The chain uses TRBV6-4 and TRBJ2-3; 10 bases fit TRBD2. CDR3 length: 16 residues. CDR1 is MRHNA, CDR2 SNTAGT, per germline. Trimming at V came to 6 bases and at J to 3 bases, leaving 9 bases not matched to a gene. As DNA, the CDR3 is TGTGCCAGCAGCCCCCTGAGTAGCGGGAGGACAGATACGCAGTATTTT. It is translated as CASSPLSSGRTDTQYF.

This sequence joins TRBV10-3 and TRBJ2-7; D is perhaps TRBD1 (6 bases). V was cut by 0 bases and J by 6 bases, with 15 bases left in between. This CDR3 has 15 residues. Germline V lookup: CDR1 ENHRY, CDR2 SYGVKD. This chain's CDR3 is CAISESRTDPLEQYF. As DNA, the CDR3 is TGTGCCATCAGTGAGTCGAGGACAGATCCCCTCGAGCAGTACTTC.

CDR3 protein: CASSPSGFSYNEQFF. In DNA, the CDR3 is TGTGCCAGCAGCCCTAGCGGGTTCTCCTACAATGAGCAGTTCTTC. The genes are TRBV7-9 and TRBJ2-1; TRBD2 matches 8 bases. Germline values: CDR1 SEHNR, CDR2 FQNEAQ (reference sequence). The length of the CDR3 is 15 residues. V lost 5 bases to trimming and J lost 0 bases; unmatched junction nucleotides: 3.